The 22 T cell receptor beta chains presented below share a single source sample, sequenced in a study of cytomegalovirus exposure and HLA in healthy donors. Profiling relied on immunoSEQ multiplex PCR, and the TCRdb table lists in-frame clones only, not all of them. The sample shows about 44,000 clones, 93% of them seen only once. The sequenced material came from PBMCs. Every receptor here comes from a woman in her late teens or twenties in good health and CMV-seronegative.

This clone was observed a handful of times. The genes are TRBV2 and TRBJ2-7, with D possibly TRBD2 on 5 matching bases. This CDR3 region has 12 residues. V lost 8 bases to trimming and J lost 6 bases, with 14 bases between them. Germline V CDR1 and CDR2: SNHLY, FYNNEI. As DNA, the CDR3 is TGTGCCAGCCAACGTCAGCTAGCCGAGCAGTACTTC. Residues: CASQRQLAEQYF.

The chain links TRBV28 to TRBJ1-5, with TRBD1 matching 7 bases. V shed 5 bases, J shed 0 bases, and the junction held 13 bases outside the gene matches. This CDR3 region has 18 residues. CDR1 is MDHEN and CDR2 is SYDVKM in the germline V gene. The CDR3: CASSPRGQRLTSNQPQHF. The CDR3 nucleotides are TGTGCCAGCAGTCCCCGGGGACAGAGACTTACTAGCAATCAGCCCCAGCATTTT. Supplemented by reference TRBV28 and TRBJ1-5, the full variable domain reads DVKVTQSSRYLVKRTGEKVFLECVQDMDHENMFWYRQDPGLGLRLIYFSYDVKMKEKGDIPEGYSVSREKKERFSLILESASTNQTSMYLCASSPRGQRLTSNQPQHFGDGTRLSIL.

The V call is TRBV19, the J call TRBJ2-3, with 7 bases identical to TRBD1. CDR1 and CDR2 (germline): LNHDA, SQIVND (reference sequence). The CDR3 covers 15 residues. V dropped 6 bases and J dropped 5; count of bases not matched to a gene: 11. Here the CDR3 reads CASSQGEFLGDTQYF. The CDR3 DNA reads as TGTGCCAGTAGCCAGGGGGAATTCCTGGGAGATACGCAGTATTTT.

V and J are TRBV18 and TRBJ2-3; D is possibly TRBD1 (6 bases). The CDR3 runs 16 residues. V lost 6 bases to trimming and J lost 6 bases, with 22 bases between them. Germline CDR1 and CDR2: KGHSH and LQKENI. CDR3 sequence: CASSPILQGFVDTQYF. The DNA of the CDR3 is TGTGCCAGCTCCCCTATCCTCCAGGGGTTTGTGGATACGCAGTATTTT.

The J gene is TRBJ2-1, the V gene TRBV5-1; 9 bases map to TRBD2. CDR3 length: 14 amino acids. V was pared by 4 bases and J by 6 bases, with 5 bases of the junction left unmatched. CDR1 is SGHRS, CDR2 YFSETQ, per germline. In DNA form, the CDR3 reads TGCGCCAGCAGCCCTAGCGGGGTTACCAATGAGCAGTTCTTC. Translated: CASSPSGVTNEQFF. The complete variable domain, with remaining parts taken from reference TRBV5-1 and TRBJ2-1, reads KAGVTQTPRYLIKTRGQQVTLSCSPISGHRSVSWYQQTPGQGLQFLFEYFSETQRNKGNFPGRFSGRQFSNSRSEMNVSTLELGDSALYLCASSPSGVTNEQFFGPGTRLTVL.

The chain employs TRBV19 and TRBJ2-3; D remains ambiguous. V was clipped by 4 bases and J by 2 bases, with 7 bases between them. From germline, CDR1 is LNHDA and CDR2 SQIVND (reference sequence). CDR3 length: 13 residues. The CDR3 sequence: CASSTRHTDTQYF. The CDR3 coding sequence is TGTGCCAGTAGTACTCGACACACAGATACGCAGTATTTT.

CDR3 sequence: CASSLGLAGGRTDTQYF. The CDR3 nucleotides read TGTGCCAGCAGTTTAGGGCTAGCGGGGGGGCGCACAGATACGCAGTATTTT. V gene TRBV28 combines with J gene TRBJ2-3; TRBD2 matches at 12 bases. Germline V gene data show CDR1 as MDHEN and CDR2 as SYDVKM. After removal of 2 bases from V and 1 base from J, the junction contained 4 bases not matched to a gene. This CDR3 comprises 17 residues.

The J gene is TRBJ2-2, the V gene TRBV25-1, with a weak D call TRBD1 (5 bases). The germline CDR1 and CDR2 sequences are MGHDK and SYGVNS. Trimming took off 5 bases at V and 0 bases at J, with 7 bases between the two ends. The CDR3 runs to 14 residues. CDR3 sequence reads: CASSQGTNTGELFF. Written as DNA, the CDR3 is TGTGCCAGCAGTCAGGGCACGAACACCGGGGAGCTGTTTTTT.

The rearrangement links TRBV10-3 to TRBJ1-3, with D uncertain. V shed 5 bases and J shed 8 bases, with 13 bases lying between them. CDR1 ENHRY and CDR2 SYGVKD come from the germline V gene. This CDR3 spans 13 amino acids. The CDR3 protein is CAISSEVGDTIYF. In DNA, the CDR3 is TGTGCCATCAGTTCGGAAGTCGGAGACACCATATATTTT.

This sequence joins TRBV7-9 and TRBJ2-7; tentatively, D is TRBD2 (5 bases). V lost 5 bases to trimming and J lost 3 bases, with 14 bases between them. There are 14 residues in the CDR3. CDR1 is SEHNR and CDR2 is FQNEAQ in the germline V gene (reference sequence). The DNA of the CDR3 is TGTGCCAGCAGCCCGCCCCGGGATCTCTACGAGCAGTACTTC. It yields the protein CASSPPRDLYEQYF.

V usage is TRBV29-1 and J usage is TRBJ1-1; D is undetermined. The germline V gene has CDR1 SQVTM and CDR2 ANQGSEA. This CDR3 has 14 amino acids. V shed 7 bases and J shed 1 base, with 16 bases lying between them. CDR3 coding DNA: TGCAGCGCCGAGGGTCACGTCGGGAACACTGAAGCTTTCTTT. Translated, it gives CSAEGHVGNTEAFF.

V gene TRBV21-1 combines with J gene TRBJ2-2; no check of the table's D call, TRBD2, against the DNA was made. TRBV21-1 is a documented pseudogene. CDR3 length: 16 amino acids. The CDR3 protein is CASSGGTSGRPGELFF. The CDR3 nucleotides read TGTGCCAGCAGCGGGGGGACTAGCGGGAGACCCGGGGAGCTGTTTTTT.

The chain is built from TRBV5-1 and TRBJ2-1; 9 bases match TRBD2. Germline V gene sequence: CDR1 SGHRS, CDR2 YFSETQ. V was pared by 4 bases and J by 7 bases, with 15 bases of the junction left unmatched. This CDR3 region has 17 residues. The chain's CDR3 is CASSGGGSGSGMNEQFF. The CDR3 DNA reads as TGCGCCAGCAGCGGGGGAGGTAGCGGGAGTGGTATGAATGAGCAGTTCTTC.

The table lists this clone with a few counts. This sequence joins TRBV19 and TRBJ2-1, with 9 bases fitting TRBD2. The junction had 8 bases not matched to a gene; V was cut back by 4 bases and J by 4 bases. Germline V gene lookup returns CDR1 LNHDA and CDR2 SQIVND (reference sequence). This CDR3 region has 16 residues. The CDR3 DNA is TGTGCCAGTAGTACGGTAGCGGGAGTCGGATACAATGAGCAGTTCTTC. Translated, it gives CASSTVAGVGYNEQFF.

CDR3 DNA sequence: TGTGCCAGCAGCGTTATGACAGGGGAGACCCAGTACTTC. This codes for CASSVMTGETQYF. The chain carries TRBV9 and TRBJ2-5; 7 positions agree with TRBD1. Germline V gene sequence: CDR1 SGDLS, CDR2 YYNGEE. The CDR3 spans 13 residues. V gave up 2 bases and J gave up 5 bases; unmatched junction bases: 3.

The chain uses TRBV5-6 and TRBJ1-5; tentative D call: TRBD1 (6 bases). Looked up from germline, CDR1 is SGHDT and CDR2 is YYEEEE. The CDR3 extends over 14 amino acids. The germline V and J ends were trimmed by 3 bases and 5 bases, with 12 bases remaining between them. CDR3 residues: CASSSYRVDQPQHF. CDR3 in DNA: TGTGCCAGCAGCTCCTACAGGGTCGATCAGCCCCAGCATTTT.

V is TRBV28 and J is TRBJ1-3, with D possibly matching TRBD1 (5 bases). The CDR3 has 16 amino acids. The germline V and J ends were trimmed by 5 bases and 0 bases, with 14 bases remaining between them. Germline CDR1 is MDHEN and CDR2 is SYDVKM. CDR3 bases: TGTGCCAGCAGTCCAGGACGGGGGATCTCTGGAAACACCATATATTTT. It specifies CASSPGRGISGNTIYF.

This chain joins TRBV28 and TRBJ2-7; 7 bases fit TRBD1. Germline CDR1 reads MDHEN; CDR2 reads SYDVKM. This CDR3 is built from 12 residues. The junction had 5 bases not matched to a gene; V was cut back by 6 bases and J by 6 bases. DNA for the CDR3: TGTGCCAGCAGCAACAACAGGGGCGAGCAGTACTTC. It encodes CASSNNRGEQYF.

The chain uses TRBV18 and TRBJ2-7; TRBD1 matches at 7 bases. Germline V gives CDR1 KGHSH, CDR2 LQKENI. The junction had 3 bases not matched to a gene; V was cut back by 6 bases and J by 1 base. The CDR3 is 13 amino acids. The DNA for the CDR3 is TGTGCCAGCTCCCAGGGACAGTCCTACGAGCAGTACTTC. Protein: CASSQGQSYEQYF.

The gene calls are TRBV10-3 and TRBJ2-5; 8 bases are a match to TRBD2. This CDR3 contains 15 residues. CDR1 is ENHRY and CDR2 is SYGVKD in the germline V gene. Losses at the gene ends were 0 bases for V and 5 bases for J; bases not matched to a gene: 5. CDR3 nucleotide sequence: TGTGCCATCAGTGAGTCTGGACAGCGGGGGGAGACCCAGTACTTC. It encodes CAISESGQRGETQYF.

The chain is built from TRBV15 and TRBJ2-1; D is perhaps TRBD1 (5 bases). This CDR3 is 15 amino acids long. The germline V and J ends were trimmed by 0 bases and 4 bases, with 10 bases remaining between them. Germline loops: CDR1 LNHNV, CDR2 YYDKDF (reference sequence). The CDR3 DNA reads TGTGCCACCAGCAGAGACCGACAGAATTACAATGAGCAGTTCTTC. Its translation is CATSRDRQNYNEQFF.

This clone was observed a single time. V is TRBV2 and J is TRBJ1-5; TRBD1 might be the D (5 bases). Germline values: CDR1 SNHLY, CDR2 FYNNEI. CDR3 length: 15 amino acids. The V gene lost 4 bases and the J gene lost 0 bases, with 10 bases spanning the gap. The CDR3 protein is CASSGQTLSNQPQHF. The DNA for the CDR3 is TGTGCCAGCAGTGGACAGACCCTTAGCAATCAGCCCCAGCATTTT.